Presented here are 18 T cell receptor beta chains from one specimen sequenced in a study of identical twins (dated by TCRdb to the mid-2010s). Libraries came from 5' RACE. TCRdb shows the sequencer as Illumina HiSeq 2000. TCRdb cleaned the public reads at Q25 with fastp, built clones with MiXCR and kept in-frame beta chains. Every distinct CDR3 protein forms one entry, paired with its most common genes and DNA. Across this sample there are 700,000 or so distinct CDR3 sequences, with 20% to 25% seen only once. Clones ranked in the top ten supply about 4.3% of the sample. Separately, the same data were catalogued under a study of T cells expressing NK-cell markers.

Sequencing was done on a sample of PBMCs. These receptors were obtained from a woman aged 18-29 years in good health.

This clonotype came up many times. The J gene is TRBJ2-1, the V gene TRBV7-2; 12 bases match TRBD2. The V gene's germline CDR1 is SGHTA and CDR2 FQGNSA. V was clipped by 6 bases and J by 7 bases; unmatched bases: 7. The CDR3 loop spans 15 amino acids. The CDR3 bases are TGTGCCAGCAGGTCCGGACTAGCGGGGAATAATGAGCAGTTCTTC. This encodes CASRSGLAGNNEQFF.

This clonotype was counted many times. The chain carries TRBV10-3 and TRBJ2-3; no clear D. Trimming stripped 0 bases from V and 6 bases from J, with 7 bases between. The CDR3 is made up of 13 amino acids. The germline V gene has CDR1 ENHRY and CDR2 SYGVKD. Here the CDR3 reads CAISESKRDTQYF. CDR3 in DNA: TGTGCCATCAGTGAGTCGAAACGGGATACGCAGTATTTT.

The gene calls are TRBV7-2 and TRBJ2-7; tentatively, D is TRBD1 or TRBD2 (6 bases each). The V and J ends lost 1 base and 5 bases respectively, with 18 bases between them. The CDR3 loop spans 16 amino acids. The V gene's germline CDR1 is SGHTA and CDR2 FQGNSA. This CDR3 reads CASSLGGPGVRNEQYF. CDR3 in DNA: TGTGCCAGCAGCTTAGGGGGGCCGGGGGTTAGAAACGAGCAGTACTTC.

This clonotype was observed a handful of times. The J gene is TRBJ2-1, the V gene TRBV7-9; TRBD1 matches 8 bases. Germline CDR1 SEHNR, CDR2 FQNEAQ (reference sequence). The J segment lost 4 bases and the V segment lost 5 bases, leaving 4 bases of the junction unmatched. This CDR3 has 14 amino acids. This chain's CDR3 is CASSDRDRYNEQFF. DNA for the CDR3: TGTGCCAGCAGCGACCGGGACAGGTACAATGAGCAGTTCTTC.

This chain connects TRBV20-1 to TRBJ2-1, with TRBD2 matching 10 bases. The CDR3 extends over 15 amino acids. Germline V lookup: CDR1 DFQATT, CDR2 SNEGSKA (reference sequence). Unmatched junction bases numbered 3, after V lost 1 base and J lost 3 bases. The CDR3 loop is CSARGAGGYYNEQFF. In DNA form, the CDR3 reads TGCAGTGCTAGAGGAGCGGGGGGGTACTACAATGAGCAGTTCTTC.

As concerns this clonotype: The junction departs from the called germline gene at one end, perhaps through a read error. The V call is TRBV4-3, the J call TRBJ2-7; the match to TRBD2 covers 14 bases. Per the germline V gene, CDR1 is LGHNA and CDR2 is YSLEER. This CDR3 contains 17 residues. The DNA for the CDR3 is TGCGCCAGCGGCCAAGGGACTAGCGGGAGAATCCGACACGAGCAGTACTTC. Translating gives CASGQGTSGRIRHEQYF.

The chain is built from TRBV3-1 and TRBJ2-2, with 7 bases matching TRBD2. The CDR3 extends over 16 amino acids. Germline V gives CDR1 LGHDT, CDR2 YNNKEL (reference sequence). J gave up 2 bases and V 0 bases, and 3 bases lay outside the gene matches. As DNA, the CDR3 is TGTGCCAGCAGCCAAGATCAGCGGGGCAACACCGGGGAGCTGTTTTTT. It yields the protein CASSQDQRGNTGELFF.

This clonotype was recorded a few times. The chain uses TRBV20-1 and TRBJ2-7; 7 bases are a match to TRBD2. The CDR3 runs 11 residues. Germline loops: CDR1 DFQATT, CDR2 SNEGSKA (reference sequence). J gave up 9 bases and V 3 bases, and 5 bases lay outside the gene matches. The CDR3 DNA is TGCAGTGCTAGGGACCCTAGCGGGCAGTACTTC. It is translated as CSARDPSGQYF.

This clonotype came up many times. The chain links TRBV6-1 to TRBJ2-3; D is unresolved. V was shortened by 4 bases and J by 4 bases, with 9 bases between the two germline ends. The germline V gene encodes CDR1 MNHNS and CDR2 SASEGT. This CDR3 spans 13 amino acids. CDR3 residues: CASSASGPDTQYF. CDR3 DNA: TGTGCCAGCAGTGCCTCCGGACCAGATACGCAGTATTTT.

In its sample, this clonotype was seen once. This chain connects TRBV12-3 or TRBV12-4 to TRBJ2-7; D is perhaps TRBD1 (6 bases). The CDR3 loop spans 21 amino acids. The V end lost 3 bases, the J end lost 0 bases, and 30 bases lay between the germline ends. The CDR3, as DNA: TGTGCCAGCAGTTTCCCCCCTAGGGGGTGGGGTAAAGCGGTTGTCTCCTACGAGCAGTACTTC. It codes for CASSFPPRGWGKAVVSYEQYF.

V and J are TRBV11-3 and TRBJ2-1, with no clear D. V lost 5 bases and J lost 9, with 20 bases in between. The CDR3 is 15 residues long. Germline CDR1 SGHNT, CDR2 YENEEA. CDR3 in DNA: TGTGCCAGCAGCCCACAAGTTCTGGGGAACGGTGAGCAGTTCTTC. It translates to CASSPQVLGNGEQFF.

This clonotype turned up a few times. The genes are TRBV6-5 and TRBJ1-2, with 10 bases fitting TRBD1. This CDR3 spans 16 amino acids. The V gene end was trimmed by 4 bases and the J gene end by 4 bases; junction bases not matched to a gene: 9. Per the germline V gene, CDR1 is MNHEY and CDR2 is SVGAGI. CDR3 residues: CASSWTGGAGSYGYTF. The CDR3 region has the DNA TGTGCCAGCAGTTGGACAGGGGGGGCAGGATCCTATGGCTACACCTTC.

Only a few counts were recorded for this clonotype. As DNA, the CDR3 is TGTGCCAGCGAGGGTTTGCGTGAGCAGTTCTTC. Its translation is CASEGLREQFF. This rearrangement joins TRBV12-3 or TRBV12-4 to TRBJ2-1; the D gene is possibly TRBD2 (5 bases). The CDR3 contains 11 residues. V lost 8 bases to trimming and J lost 9 bases, with 11 bases between them.

The chain employs TRBV20-1 and TRBJ2-1, with TRBD1 identical over 10 bases. V gave up 6 bases and J gave up 3 bases; unmatched junction bases: 2. The CDR3 length is 13 residues. The V gene's germline CDR1 is DFQATT and CDR2 SNEGSKA (reference sequence). The CDR3, as DNA: TGCAGTGCCCGGACAGGGGGCTACAATGAGCAGTTCTTC. Translating gives CSARTGGYNEQFF.

The chain employs TRBV18 and TRBJ2-1, with TRBD1 identical over 7 bases. CDR1 KGHSH and CDR2 LQKENI come from the germline V gene. The CDR3 loop spans 14 amino acids. V trimming: 3 bases; J trimming: 3 bases; junction bases outside the gene matches: 2. The CDR3 DNA reads TGTGCCAGCTCACCCAGGGGGAACTACAATGAGCAGTTCTTC. Translated, it gives CASSPRGNYNEQFF.

The chain links TRBV5-1 to TRBJ2-1, with D possibly being TRBD2 (6 bases). Germline V gene sequence: CDR1 SGHRS, CDR2 YFSETQ. This CDR3 has 14 amino acids. Trimming left V 7 bases short and J 6 bases short, with 17 bases between. The CDR3 DNA is TGCGCCAGCCGAAGGTTGCGGGGCCCCAATGAGCAGTTCTTC. Residues: CASRRLRGPNEQFF.

This chain joins TRBV5-1 and TRBJ2-7; D possibly uses TRBD1 or TRBD2 (6 bases each). CDR3 length: 15 amino acids. V lost 4 bases, J lost 2 bases, and 16 bases lay in between. Germline loops: CDR1 SGHRS, CDR2 YFSETQ. The CDR3 sequence: CASSVGGGKTYEQYF. CDR3 sequence (DNA): TGCGCCAGCAGCGTAGGGGGAGGCAAAACCTACGAGCAGTACTTC. Drawing the rest from reference TRBV5-1 and TRBJ2-7, the complete variable domain is KAGVTQTPRYLIKTRGQQVTLSCSPISGHRSVSWYQQTPGQGLQFLFEYFSETQRNKGNFPGRFSGRQFSNSRSEMNVSTLELGDSALYLCASSVGGGKTYEQYFGPGTRLTVT.

The V and J genes are TRBV7-2 and TRBJ2-1; D is uncertain. Germline-derived CDR1 and CDR2 are SGHTA and FQGNSA. V was pared by 7 bases and J by 8 bases, with 15 bases between. The CDR3 extends over 13 amino acids. The CDR3 spells CASIPLGFHEQFF. CDR3 nucleotides: TGTGCCAGCATCCCCCTGGGCTTCCATGAGCAGTTCTTC.